The text below deals with one T cell receptor beta chain. Based on frequency, this clonotype is considered medium-sized (0.01 to 0.1%); no count was recorded. Its specific antigen is unknown. Preparation of the library involved 10x single-cell sequencing. CSF cells were profiled with 10X Genomics single-cell V(D)J and 5' gene-expression libraries. An Illumina NextSeq550 was used to sequence CSF single-cell TCR libraries. Per the authors' processing: After V(D)J reads were mapped to the vdj-GRCh38 alts ensemble 2.0.0 reference, the Cell Ranger vdj pipeline was used to analyse the reads. Clonotypes were defined as cell barcodes sharing the same set of productive CDR3 nucleotide sequences. To connect clonality with transcriptional profiles, clonotype information was added to the gene-expression metadata in Seurat v3.0. CSF cells with more than 1,800 genes, more than 7,500 UMIs or more than 10% mitochondrial reads were excluded. To find TCRs with known antigen specificity, CDR3-beta sequences were matched against VDJdb. The network analysis of clone sharing was performed with the R package qgraph and was limited to TCRs that had complete alpha and beta chains. TCRdb reprocessed the public reads and reports one entry per CDR3 protein sequence, without DNA. For this entry, the V and J calls and clone size follow TCRdb and not the study's own pipeline. This sample's clone table shows about 1,200 distinct CDR3 sequences. The ten most abundant clones make up roughly 8.2% of the sample.

This sample is part of a study of CD8 T cells in cerebrospinal fluid in Alzheimer's disease (TCRdb year 2020). Concerning the study at large: The study assessed CSF T cell clonal expansion with two single-cell approaches: plate-based nested PCR sequencing and droplet-based sequencing. This study tested whether clonally expanded T cells could be found in cerebrospinal fluid from healthy elderly individuals and from patients with neurodegenerative disease. The CSF gene-expression analysis, which included patients with Parkinson's disease, covered a total of approximately 25 samples. The droplet-based CSF comparison of patients and controls included some 10 healthy controls (approximately 11,000 cells) and some 10 patients with MCI or Alzheimer's disease (approximately 10,000 cells). Overall study results and their limits: The EBV-specific clones were neither the most highly expanded clones nor enriched among patients. The authors warned that finding EBV-specific TCRs in CSF does not prove a causal connection between EBV and Alzheimer's disease. Compared with controls, patients with MCI or Alzheimer's disease had a higher percentage of their CSF TCRs made up by the single largest clone. When data were pooled, 4 of 6 Alzheimer's patients but only 1 of 10 healthy subjects had a highly expanded clone, defined as at least 3% of TCRs. The overall clonality comparison included only samples with detectable clones (about eleven healthy, 5 MCI, 5 AD, 6 PD).

Acute infectious disease was absent in all participants, and all participants were in good physical condition. A live/dead marker was used to sort live CSF cells for droplet-based sequencing. CSF was obtained by lumbar puncture, and immune cells were pelleted by centrifugation at 300g. Each CSF sample was checked for red blood cells, and any sample showing blood contamination was excluded. CSF cells were cryopreserved in freezing medium, frozen at -80 degrees C overnight, and then transferred to liquid nitrogen for storage. CSF samples were stored for less than seven months before analysis. What was sequenced was cerebrospinal fluid. The receptor was derived from a human donor in good health.

The CDR3 protein: CASSVGGLAGTGELFF. The chain links TRBV9 with TRBJ2-2; TCRdb selects TRBD2, and the lack of DNA leaves this call unchecked. CDR1 and CDR2 (SGDLS, YYNGEE) derive from the germline V gene. CDR3 length: 16 amino acids, cysteine to phenylalanine. Only the protein is on record.